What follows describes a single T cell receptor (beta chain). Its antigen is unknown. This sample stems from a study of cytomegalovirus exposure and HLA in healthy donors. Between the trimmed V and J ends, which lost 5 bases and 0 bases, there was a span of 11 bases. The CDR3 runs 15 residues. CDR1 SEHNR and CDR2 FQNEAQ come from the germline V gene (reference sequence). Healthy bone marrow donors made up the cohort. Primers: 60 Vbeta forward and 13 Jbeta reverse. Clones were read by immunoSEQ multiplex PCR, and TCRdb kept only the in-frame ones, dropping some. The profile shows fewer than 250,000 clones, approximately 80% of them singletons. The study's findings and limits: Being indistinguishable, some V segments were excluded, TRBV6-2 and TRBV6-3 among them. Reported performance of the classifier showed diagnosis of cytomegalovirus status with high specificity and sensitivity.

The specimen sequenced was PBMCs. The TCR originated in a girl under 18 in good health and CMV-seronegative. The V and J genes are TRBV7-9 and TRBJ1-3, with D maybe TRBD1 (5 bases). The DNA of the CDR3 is TGTGCCAGCAGCAAAGGGGACTTCTCTGGAAACACCATATATTTT. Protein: CASSKGDFSGNTIYF. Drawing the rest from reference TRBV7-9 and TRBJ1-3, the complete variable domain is DTGVSQNPRHKITKRGQNVTFRCDPISEHNRLYWYRQTLGQGPEFLTYFQNEAQLEKSRLLSDRFSAERPKGSFSTLEIQRTEQGDSAMYLCASSKGDFSGNTIYFGEGSWLTVV.